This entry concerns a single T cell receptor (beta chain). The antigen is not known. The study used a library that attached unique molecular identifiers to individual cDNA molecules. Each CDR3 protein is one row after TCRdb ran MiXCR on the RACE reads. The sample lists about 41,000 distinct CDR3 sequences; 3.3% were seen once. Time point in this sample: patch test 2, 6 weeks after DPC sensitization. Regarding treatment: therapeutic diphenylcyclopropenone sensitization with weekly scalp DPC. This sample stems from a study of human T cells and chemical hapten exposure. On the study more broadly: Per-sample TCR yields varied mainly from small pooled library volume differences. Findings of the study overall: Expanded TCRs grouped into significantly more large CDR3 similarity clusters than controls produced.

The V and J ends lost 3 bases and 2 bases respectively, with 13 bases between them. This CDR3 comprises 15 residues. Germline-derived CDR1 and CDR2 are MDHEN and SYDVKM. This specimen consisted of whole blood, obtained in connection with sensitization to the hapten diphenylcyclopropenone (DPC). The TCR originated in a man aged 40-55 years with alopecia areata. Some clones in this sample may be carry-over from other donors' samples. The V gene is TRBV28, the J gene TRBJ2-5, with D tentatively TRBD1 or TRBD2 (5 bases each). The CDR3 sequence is CASSFSGTGQETQYF. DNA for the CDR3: TGTGCCAGCAGTTTTTCCGGGACGGGACAAGAGACCCAGTACTTC.